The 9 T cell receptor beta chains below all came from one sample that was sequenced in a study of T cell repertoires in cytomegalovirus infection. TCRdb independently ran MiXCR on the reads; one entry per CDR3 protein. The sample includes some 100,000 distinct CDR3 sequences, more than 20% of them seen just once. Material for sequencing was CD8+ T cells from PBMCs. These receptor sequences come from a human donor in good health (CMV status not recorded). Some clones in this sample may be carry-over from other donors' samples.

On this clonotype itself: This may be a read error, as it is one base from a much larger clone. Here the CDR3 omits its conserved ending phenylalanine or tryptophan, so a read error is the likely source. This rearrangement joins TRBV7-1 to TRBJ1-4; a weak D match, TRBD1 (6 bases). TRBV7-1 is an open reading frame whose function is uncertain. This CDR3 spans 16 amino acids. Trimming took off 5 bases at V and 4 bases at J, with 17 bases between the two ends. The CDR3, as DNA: TGTGCCAGCAGCCCTTCGTCGGGGGCTCATAATGAAAAACTGTTTTCT. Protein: CASSPSSGAHNEKLFS.

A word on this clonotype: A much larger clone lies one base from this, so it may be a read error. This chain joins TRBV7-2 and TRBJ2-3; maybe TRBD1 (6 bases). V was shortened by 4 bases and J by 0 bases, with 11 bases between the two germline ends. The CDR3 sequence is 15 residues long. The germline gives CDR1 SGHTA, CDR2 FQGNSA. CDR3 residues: CASSSGTTSTDTQYF. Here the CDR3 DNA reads TGTGCCAGCAGCTCCGGGACAACTAGCACAGATACGCAGTATTTT.

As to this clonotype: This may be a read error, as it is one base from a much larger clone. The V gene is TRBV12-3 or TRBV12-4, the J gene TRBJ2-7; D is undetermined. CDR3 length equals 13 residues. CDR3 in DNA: TGTGCCAGCTGCCCTGGGTTTTCCTACAAGCAGTACTTC. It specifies CASCPGFSYKQYF.

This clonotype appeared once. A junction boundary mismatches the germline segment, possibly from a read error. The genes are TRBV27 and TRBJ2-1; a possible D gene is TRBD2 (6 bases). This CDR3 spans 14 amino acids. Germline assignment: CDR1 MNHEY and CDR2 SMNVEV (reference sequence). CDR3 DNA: TGTGGCAGCTCTGCCGGGGGAAGCCCAGGTGAGCAGTTCTTC. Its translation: CGSSAGGSPGEQFF.

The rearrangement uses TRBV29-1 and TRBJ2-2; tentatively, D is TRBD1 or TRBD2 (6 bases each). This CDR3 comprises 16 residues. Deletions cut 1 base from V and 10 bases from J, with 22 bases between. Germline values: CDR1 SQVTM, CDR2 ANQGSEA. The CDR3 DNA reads TGCAGCGTTGAAGGTTACTTCGGGGGCAGAGTCGAGGAGCTGTTTTTT. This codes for CSVEGYFGGRVEELFF.

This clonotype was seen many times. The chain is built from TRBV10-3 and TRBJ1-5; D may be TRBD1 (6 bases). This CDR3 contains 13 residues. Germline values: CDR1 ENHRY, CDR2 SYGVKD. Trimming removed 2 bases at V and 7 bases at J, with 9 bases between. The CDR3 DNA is TGTGCCATCAGTGAGGGGGGGCGGCAGCCCCAGCATTTT. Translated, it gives CAISEGGRQPQHF.

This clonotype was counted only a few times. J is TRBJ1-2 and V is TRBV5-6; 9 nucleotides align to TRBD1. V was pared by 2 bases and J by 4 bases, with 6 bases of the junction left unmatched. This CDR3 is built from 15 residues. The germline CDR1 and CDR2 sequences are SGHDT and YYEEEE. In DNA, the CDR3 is TGTGCCAGCAGCTTTTACAGGGGGCCGAGCTATGGCTACACCTTC. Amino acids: CASSFYRGPSYGYTF.

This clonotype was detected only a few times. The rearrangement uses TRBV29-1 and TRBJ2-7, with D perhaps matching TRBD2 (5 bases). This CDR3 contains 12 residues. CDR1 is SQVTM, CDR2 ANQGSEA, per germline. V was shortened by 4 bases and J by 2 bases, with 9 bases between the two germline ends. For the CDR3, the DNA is TGCAGCGTTGGGAGCGGTGCCTACGAGCAGTACTTC. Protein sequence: CSVGSGAYEQYF.

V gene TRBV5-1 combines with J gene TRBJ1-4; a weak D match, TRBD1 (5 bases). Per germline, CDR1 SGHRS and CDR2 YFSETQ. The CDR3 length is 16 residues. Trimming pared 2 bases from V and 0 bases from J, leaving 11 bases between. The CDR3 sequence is CASSLSTVSTNEKLFF. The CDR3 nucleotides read TGCGCCAGCAGCTTATCGACAGTCTCAACTAATGAAAAACTGTTTTTT.